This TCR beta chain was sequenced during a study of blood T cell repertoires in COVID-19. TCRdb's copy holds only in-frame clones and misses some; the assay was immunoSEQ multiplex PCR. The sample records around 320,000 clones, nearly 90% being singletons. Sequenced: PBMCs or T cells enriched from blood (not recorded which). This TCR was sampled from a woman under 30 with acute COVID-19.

CDR3 nucleotides: TGCGCCAGCAGTGAGTCAGAGCGGGGGAAATCCTACAATGAGCAGTTCTTC. Amino acid sequence: CASSESERGKSYNEQFF. The chain has TRBV10-1 and TRBJ2-1; 8 nucleotides agree with TRBD2. V trimming: 0 bases; J trimming: 1 base; junction bases outside the gene matches: 5. This CDR3 contains 17 residues. Germline CDR1 and CDR2: WNHNN and SYGVQD (reference sequence).